This T cell receptor (beta chain) derives from a study of cytomegalovirus exposure and HLA in healthy donors. Trimming took off 3 bases at V and 4 bases at J, with 10 bases between the two ends. Germline V gene sequence: CDR1 MRHNA, CDR2 SNTAGT. The CDR3 covers 15 residues. This clone was counted a few times. The antigen remains undetermined. Healthy people donating bone marrow made up the donors. General study points: An analysis was carried out later, and it reportedly showed fewer N-insertions in an Asian-associated ancestry cluster than the roughly 700-donor mean.

The PCR used 60 Vbeta and 13 Jbeta primers. TCRdb's copy holds only in-frame clones and misses some; the assay was immunoSEQ multiplex PCR. The sample records around 170,000 clones, about four fifths being singletons. The chain uses TRBV6-4 and TRBJ2-6; no clear D gene. The TCR was taken from a woman aged 50 to 65 in good health and CMV-seropositive. What was sequenced was PBMCs. The CDR3 protein is CASSESQTGANVLTF. The CDR3 DNA reads as TGTGCCAGCAGTGAATCACAGACCGGGGCCAACGTCCTGACTTTC.